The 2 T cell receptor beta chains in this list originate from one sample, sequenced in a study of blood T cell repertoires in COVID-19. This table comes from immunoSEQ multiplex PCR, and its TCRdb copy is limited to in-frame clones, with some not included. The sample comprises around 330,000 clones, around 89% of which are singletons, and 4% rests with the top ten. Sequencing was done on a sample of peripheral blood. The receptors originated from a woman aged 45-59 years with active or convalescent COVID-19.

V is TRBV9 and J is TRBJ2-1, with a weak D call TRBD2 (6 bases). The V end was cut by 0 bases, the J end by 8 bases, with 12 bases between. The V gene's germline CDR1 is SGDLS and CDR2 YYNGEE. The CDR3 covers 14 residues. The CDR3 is CASSVDTGVYEQFF. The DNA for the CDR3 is TGTGCCAGCAGCGTAGATACGGGAGTGTATGAGCAGTTCTTC. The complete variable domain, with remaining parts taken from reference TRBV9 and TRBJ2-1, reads DSGVTQTPKHLITATGQRVTLRCSPRSGDLSVYWYQQSLDQGLQFLIQYYNGEERAKGNILERFSAQQFPDLHSELNLSSLELGDSALYFCASSVDTGVYEQFFGPGTRLTVL.

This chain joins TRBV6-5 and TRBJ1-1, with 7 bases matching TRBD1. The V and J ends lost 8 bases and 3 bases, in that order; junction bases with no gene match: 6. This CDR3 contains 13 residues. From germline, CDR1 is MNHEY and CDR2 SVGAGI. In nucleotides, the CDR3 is TGTGCCAGCCGACCGGGACAGTACACTGAAGCTTTCTTT. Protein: CASRPGQYTEAFF.